These T cell receptor beta chains were read from a single sample in a study of technical replicates of blood from a few donors. Sequencing was performed with immunoSEQ multiplex PCR; in TCRdb, only in-frame clones are kept and a portion is missing. The sample holds some 70,000 clones, nearly 97% seen once. Sample: T cells isolated from PBMCs. The source is a human donor in good health. The CDR3 runs from the conserved cysteine through the conserved F or W. The D gene is left open where the match is weak. A clone size is listed for some rows: how often the clone was seen (once, few, many), or a class if it is expanded.

cdr3_aa: CASSPPIVQAYQETQYF
cdr3_nt: TGTGCCAGCTCACCACCTATAGTCCAAGCCTACCAAGAGACCCAGTACTTC
clone_size: .
d_call: .
j_call: TRBJ2-5
v_call: TRBV18

cdr3_aa: CASSSLAGPSYEQYF
cdr3_nt: TGTGCCAGCAGCAGCTTAGCGGGCCCCTCCTACGAGCAGTACTTC
clone_size: once
d_call: TRBD2
j_call: TRBJ2-7
v_call: TRBV7-7

cdr3_aa: CASSLGRGQGSYEQYF
cdr3_nt: TGCGCCAGCAGCCTCGGGCGGGGGCAGGGAAGTTACGAGCAGTACTTC
clone_size: .
d_call: .
j_call: TRBJ2-7
v_call: TRBV4-1

cdr3_aa: CASSPGTGSYEQYF
cdr3_nt: TGCGCCAGCAGCCCGGGGACAGGGTCCTACGAGCAGTACTTC
clone_size: once
d_call: TRBD1
j_call: TRBJ2-7
v_call: TRBV5-1

cdr3_aa: CASSLGDRTTNEKLFF
cdr3_nt: TGCGCCAGCAGCTTGGGGGACAGAACAACTAATGAAAAACTGTTTTTT
clone_size: .
d_call: TRBD1
j_call: TRBJ1-4
v_call: TRBV5-1

cdr3_aa: CATSRVVGPTERQYF
cdr3_nt: TGTGCCACCAGCAGAGTGGTCGGGCCGACAGAGAGGCAGTACTTC
clone_size: .
d_call: .
j_call: TRBJ2-7
v_call: TRBV15

cdr3_aa: CASNFQNEKLFF
cdr3_nt: TGTGCCAGCAATTTCCAAAATGAAAAACTGTTTTTT
clone_size: .
d_call: .
j_call: TRBJ1-4
v_call: TRBV2

cdr3_aa: CASSTYPGRELFF
cdr3_nt: TGTGCCAGCAGCACCTACCCTGGGAGGGAACTGTTTTTT
clone_size: once
d_call: .
j_call: TRBJ1-4
v_call: TRBV13

cdr3_aa: CASTGTGSPSNTGELFF
cdr3_nt: TGTGCCAGCACCGGGACAGGCTCCCCTTCGAACACCGGGGAGCTGTTTTTT
clone_size: .
d_call: TRBD1
j_call: TRBJ2-2
v_call: TRBV13

cdr3_aa: CASSSLLGQGYGYTF
cdr3_nt: TGTGCCAGCAGTTCCCTATTGGGACAGGGCTATGGCTACACCTTC
clone_size: .
d_call: TRBD1
j_call: TRBJ1-2
v_call: TRBV28

cdr3_aa: CTPSWRGGSGELFF
cdr3_nt: TGCACCCCCTCCTGGCGGGGGGGCTCCGGGGAGCTGTTTTTT
clone_size: .
d_call: TRBD2
j_call: TRBJ2-2
v_call: TRBV29-1

cdr3_aa: CASNPQGAGEKLFF
cdr3_nt: TGTGCCAGTAATCCCCAGGGGGCAGGGGAAAAACTGTTTTTT
clone_size: .
d_call: TRBD1
j_call: TRBJ1-4
v_call: TRBV19

cdr3_aa: CAWRAAGDLNTQYF
cdr3_nt: TGTGCCTGGCGCGCAGCGGGAGATTTGAATACGCAGTATTTT
clone_size: .
d_call: TRBD2
j_call: TRBJ2-3
v_call: TRBV28

cdr3_aa: CASSPTGERWALNTEAFF
cdr3_nt: TGTGCCAGCTCCCCGACAGGGGAGCGTTGGGCCCTGAACACTGAAGCTTTCTTT
clone_size: .
d_call: TRBD1
j_call: TRBJ1-1
v_call: TRBV5-6

cdr3_aa: CASSLVGSEAFF
cdr3_nt: TGTGCCAGCAGCTTAGTCGGTAGTGAAGCTTTCTTT
clone_size: .
d_call: .
j_call: TRBJ1-1
v_call: TRBV7-6

cdr3_aa: CASSWNRVKETQYF
cdr3_nt: TGTGCCAGCAGTTGGAACAGGGTAAAAGAGACCCAGTACTTC
clone_size: .
d_call: .
j_call: TRBJ2-5
v_call: TRBV6-9

cdr3_aa: CSAPNPETQYF
cdr3_nt: TGCAGCGCCCCTAACCCCGAGACCCAGTACTTC
clone_size: .
d_call: .
j_call: TRBJ2-5
v_call: TRBV29-1

cdr3_aa: CASSFGGRSDGYTF
cdr3_nt: TGTGCCAGCAGCTTCGGCGGGCGCTCGGATGGCTACACCTTC
clone_size: .
d_call: .
j_call: TRBJ1-2
v_call: TRBV5-4

cdr3_aa: CASSPSGGSYEQYF
cdr3_nt: TGTGCCAGCAGCCCTAGCGGGGGGTCATACGAGCAGTACTTC
clone_size: once
d_call: TRBD2
j_call: TRBJ2-7
v_call: TRBV7-6

cdr3_aa: CAWRGHEQFF
cdr3_nt: TGTGCCTGGAGGGGGCATGAGCAGTTCTTC
clone_size: .
d_call: .
j_call: TRBJ2-1
v_call: TRBV30

cdr3_aa: CASSTGSAYNEQFF
cdr3_nt: TGTGCCAGCAGCACGGGTTCGGCCTACAATGAGCAGTTCTTC
clone_size: .
d_call: .
j_call: TRBJ2-1
v_call: TRBV28

cdr3_aa: CASSVGLSREQYF
cdr3_nt: TGTGCCAGCAGTGTTGGACTGAGCCGCGAGCAGTACTTC
clone_size: .
d_call: .
j_call: TRBJ2-7
v_call: TRBV6-1

cdr3_aa: CASSQGTGSTEAFF
cdr3_nt: TGCGCCAGCAGCCAAGGAACAGGATCCACTGAAGCTTTCTTT
clone_size: .
d_call: .
j_call: TRBJ1-1
v_call: TRBV4-1

cdr3_aa: CASSGGDRPYGYTF
cdr3_nt: TGTGCCAGCAGCGGGGGGGACAGGCCTTATGGCTACACCTTC
clone_size: .
d_call: TRBD1
j_call: TRBJ1-2
v_call: TRBV7-2

cdr3_aa: CASSNGQGGQNIQYF
cdr3_nt: TGCGCCAGCAGCAACGGACAGGGGGGCCAAAACATTCAGTACTTC
clone_size: .
d_call: TRBD1
j_call: TRBJ2-4
v_call: TRBV5-1

cdr3_aa: CASSSEPAGYKTYEQYF
cdr3_nt: TGTGCCAGCAGCTCAGAGCCTGCGGGATACAAAACCTACGAGCAGTACTTC
clone_size: once
d_call: .
j_call: TRBJ2-7
v_call: TRBV11-2